These 15 T cell receptor delta chains came from one sample sequenced in a study of γδ T cells in repeated Plasmodium falciparum infection. TCRdb reanalysed the multiplex PCR reads with CATT. The sample has tens of thousands of delta-chain clones; 0.9% to 1% are singletons. Bulk repertoires came from Vgamma9/Vdelta2+ or Vdelta2-negative gammadelta T cells flow-sorted from PBMC. The sequenced material came from gamma-delta T cells from blood. The receptor set was obtained from a pool of human donors (malaria-infected and uninfected, not separated).

For this clone: TCRdb records a much larger clone's protein for this DNA, with a difference at residue 4 that likely arises from a read error; the protein given is the translation of the DNA. The J gene is TRDJ1, the V gene TRDV2, with D perhaps matching TRDD3 (5 bases). CDR1 GEAIGNYY and CDR2 EKD come from the germline V gene. The CDR3 runs to 16 residues. CDR3 sequence: CACGTVGTSRTDKLIF. DNA of the CDR3: TGTGCCTGTGGCACCGTGGGGACCTCCCGCACCGATAAACTCATCTTT.

This clone was recorded at least ten times. Distinct nucleotide sequences in the sample also encode this CDR3. The chain is built from TRDV1 and TRDJ1, with D possibly TRDD3 on 5 matching bases. The CDR3 loop spans 14 amino acids. Between the trimmed V and J ends, which lost 5 bases and 9 bases, there was a span of 19 bases. Germline V gives CDR1 TSWWSYY, CDR2 QGS. The CDR3 here is CALGKGEPAGELIF. The CDR3 DNA follows: TGTGCTCTTGGGAAAGGGGAACCCGCGGGGGAACTCATCTTT.

This clone was recorded at least ten times. TCRdb shows a much larger clone's protein in place of this DNA's translation, and the two differ at residue 18, likely through a read error; the protein shown is translated from the DNA. The gene calls are TRAV38-2/DV8 and TRDJ1; 9 bases map to TRDD2. The CDR3 sequence is 20 residues long. Germline CDR1 is TSESDYY and CDR2 is QEAYKQQN. CDR3 amino acids: CAYLPSYKGINIVYTDKPIF. DNA of the CDR3: TGTGCTTATTTACCTTCCTACAAGGGAATAAATATTGTCTACACCGATAAACCCATCTTT.

This clone showed up many times. Distinct nucleotide sequences in the sample also encode this CDR3. The V call is TRDV1, the J call TRDJ1; 9 nucleotides line up with TRDD3. This CDR3 is built from 18 residues. The germline V gene encodes CDR1 TSWWSYY and CDR2 QGS. The trim removed 1 base at V and 1 base at J, leaving 10 bases unmatched. The CDR3 here is CALGEPMVLGDATDKLIF. CDR3 DNA: TGTGCTCTTGGGGAACCAATGGTCCTGGGGGATGCCACCGATAAACTCATCTTT.

This clone was observed at least ten times. A read error is likely here: a far larger clone is one base away. Other DNA sequences from this sample encode an identical CDR3 as well. The chain combines TRDV2 with TRDJ2; TRDD3 is a possible D gene (6 bases). The ends were cut back, 1 base at V and 1 base at J, with 27 bases in the middle. The CDR3 has 21 residues. Germline values: CDR1 GEAIGNYY, CDR2 EKD. CDR3 sequence: CACDTLGGGYAVNDLTAQLFF. The CDR3, as DNA: TGTGCCTGTGACACGTTAGGTGGGGGGTACGCGGTTAACGATTTGACAGCACAACTCTTCTTT.

A few counts support this clone. TCRdb assigns this DNA the protein of a much larger clone, which departs from its translation at residue 5; this likely reflects a read error, and the protein shown comes from translating the DNA. This chain uses TRDV1 with TRDJ1; D not resolved. The J gene is absent in TCRdb and was assigned here via DNA matching to germline. Between the trimmed V and J ends, which lost 5 bases and 0 bases, there was a span of 16 bases. The CDR3 is 16 residues long. CDR1 is TSWWSYY and CDR2 is QGS in the germline V gene. The CDR3 spells CALGRESVKYTDKLIF. The CDR3 DNA is TGTGCTCTTGGGAGGGAAAGTGTTAAGTACACCGATAAACTCATCTTT.

This clone was counted ten times or more. The rearrangement joins TRDV1 to TRDJ1; D not certain. The germline V and J ends were trimmed by 2 bases and 4 bases, with 14 bases remaining between them. The CDR3 extends over 15 amino acids. In germline, CDR1 is TSWWSYY, CDR2 QGS. In nucleotides, the CDR3 is TGTGCTCTTGGGGAAAAAGAACTTGGCCACGATAAACTCATCTTT. Protein: CALGEKELGHDKLIF.

This clone was picked up a small number of times. TCRdb pairs this DNA with a much larger clone's protein that differs at residue 8, likely a read error; the protein shown was translated from the DNA. The CDR3 is CALGIFADSYRRWYWSNKLIF. The CDR3 region has the DNA TGTGCTCTTGGAATTTTTGCGGATTCCTACCGTCGCTGGTACTGGAGTAATAAACTCATCTTT. The gene calls are TRDV1 and TRDJ1, with 7 nucleotides matching TRDD2. There are 21 residues in the CDR3. The V gene end was trimmed by 6 bases and the J gene end by 6 bases; junction bases not matched to a gene: 31. CDR1 and CDR2 from the germline V gene are TSWWSYY and QGS.

This clone is labeled as medium-sized. Other nucleotide sequences from this sample produce the same CDR3. The V and J genes are TRDV2 and TRDJ1; tentative D call: TRDD3 (6 bases). Trimming stripped 0 bases from V and 2 bases from J, with 27 bases between. The CDR3 loop spans 20 amino acids. CDR1 GEAIGNYY and CDR2 EKD come from the germline V gene. Written as DNA, the CDR3 is TGTGCCTGTGACACCAACCTACAAGGATGCCAAGGGGATCGGACCGATAAACTCATCTTT. Protein sequence: CACDTNLQGCQGDRTDKLIF.

This clone has more than one count but fewer than ten. Translating this DNA gives a protein that differs at residue 16 from the TCRdb one, which belongs to a much larger clone; a read error is likely, and the protein shown is this translation. The V gene call reads TRDV2; no J gene was called; the D segment call TRDD3 is taken from the table without a DNA check. CDR3 length equals 18 residues. Germline V gene lookup returns CDR1 GEAIGNYY and CDR2 EKD. CDR3 DNA sequence: TGTGCCTGTGACACGGTATTTGGGGGATACGCTCGGAGTGATAAATTCATCTTT. It specifies CACDTVFGGYARSDKFIF.

On this clone itself: This likely reflects a read error, since a far larger clone is one base away. The sample holds other DNA sequences that translate to the same CDR3. The rearrangement joins TRDV1 to TRDJ1, with 7 positions matching TRDD3. No J segment appears in TCRdb, so it was assigned here by matching the sequence to germline. Germline CDR1 TSWWSYY, CDR2 QGS. CDR3 length: 19 residues. J gave up 4 bases and V 1 base, and 18 bases lay outside the gene matches. The chain's CDR3 is CALGEHKADWGARVDKLIF. CDR3 sequence (DNA): TGTGCTCTTGGGGAACACAAGGCGGACTGGGGTGCTCGGGTCGATAAACTCATCTTT.

This clone was seen repeatedly, ten times or more. A far larger clone lies a single base away; this is likely a read error. This sample includes further DNA sequences coding for the same CDR3. CDR3: CACDSLGDSATDKLIF. In nucleotides, the CDR3 is TGTGCCTGTGACTCACTGGGGGACTCAGCCACCGATAAACTCATCTTT. This rearrangement joins TRDV2 to TRDJ1; 9 bases fit TRDD3. Here the J gene came from matching the DNA to germline, since TCRdb omits it. Germline V gives CDR1 GEAIGNYY, CDR2 EKD. This CDR3 region has 16 residues. The ends lost 3 bases at V and 1 base at J; junction bases unmatched: 8.

As concerns this clone: This is likely an artifact of a read error, given a far larger clone one base away. Other DNA sequences in this sample translate to the same CDR3. The CDR3 loop reads CALTYEGISTAQLFF. CDR3 nucleotides: TGTGCTCTGACTTACGAAGGGATATCGACAGCACAACTCTTCTTT. V is TRDV1 and J is TRDJ2, with D perhaps TRDD3 (6 bases). The J gene, absent from TCRdb, was called here by matching the DNA to germline. The V gene's germline CDR1 is TSWWSYY and CDR2 QGS. Trimming pared 9 bases from V and 4 bases from J, leaving 18 bases between. The CDR3 is 15 amino acids.

Notes on this clone: TCRdb's entry gives the protein of a much larger clone, which mismatches this DNA's translation at residue 9, likely from a read error; the protein reported here is translated from the DNA. The V call is TRDV2, the J call TRDJ3, with 8 bases aligning to TRDD3. Germline V CDR1 and CDR2: GEAIGNYY, EKD. V trimming: 3 bases; J trimming: 0 bases; junction bases outside the gene matches: 9. The CDR3 is 19 amino acids. CDR3 sequence: CACDGVLGGRSWDTRQMFF. The DNA of the CDR3 is TGTGCCTGTGACGGCGTACTGGGGGGCCGCTCCTGGGACACCCGACAGATGTTTTTC.

As regards this clone: Given a far larger clone just one base away, this is likely a sequencing read error. At the DNA level, this CDR3 is encoded by other sequences in the same sample as well. The genes are TRAV14/DV4 and TRDJ1, with 10 positions matching TRDD3. Germline CDR1 is TSDPSYG and CDR2 is QGSYDQQN (reference sequence). The CDR3 has 18 amino acids. Trimming removed 9 bases from V and 5 bases from J; junction bases left unmatched: 21. CDR3 sequence: CAIIHLRFGGIRTDKLIF. The CDR3 nucleotides are TGTGCAATCATACACCTACGTTTTGGGGGGATACGTACTGATAAACTCATCTTT.